This TCR beta chain was identified during a study of blood T cells in healthy people across ages (dated by TCRdb to between 2014 and 2017). About the full investigation: Template switching captured roughly one uniquely barcoded TCR beta cDNA molecule per two T cells in model experiments. The study measured age-related changes in TCR beta repertoire diversity using deep sequencing normalized with unique cDNA molecular identifiers. Four age groups were formed from the donors: young (average around 15 years), middle-aged (approximately 39), aged (about 62) and long-lived (82). To avoid experimental bias, donors of different ages were distributed randomly across sequencing lanes. The study analyzed two additional independent replicas of 1 million unique cDNA reads from the same blood draw for two donors, one aged 18 to 30 and one aged 80 or older.

Library construction relied on 5' RACE. The run used an Illumina HiSeq 2500. A second PCR of 7 to 11 cycles was performed with a sample-barcoded 5' primer and a J-beta primer mix. A unique molecular identifier was introduced onto each TCR beta cDNA molecule by a template-switch 5' adaptor carrying 12 random nucleotides. Each sample yielded at least 3 million CDR3-containing paired-end reads. The Mint cDNA synthesis kit, primed by a TRBC-specific oligonucleotide, was used to synthesize first-strand cDNA from all RNA. Following uracil-DNA glycosylase treatment, all cDNA underwent a first 18-cycle PCR with the universal primers M1SS and BC2_uni_R. As for the authors' bioinformatics: Each sample was normalized by randomly selecting 1 million high-quality reads, each carrying a distinct molecular identifier. Instead of being binned into consensus sequences, reads with shared molecular identifiers were discarded. MiTCR, set to a Q25 quality threshold and the strictest error-elimination algorithm, was used for CDR3 identification, clonotype clustering and error correction. A nonparametric unseen species model with Euler transformation was used to estimate a lower bound on total TCR beta diversity. The public reads were quality trimmed at Q25 with fastp and then assembled into clones with MiXCR by TCRdb, keeping productive beta chains. Identical CDR3 proteins give one entry, which carries the most common genes and DNA. The V and J calls come from TCRdb's annotation, not from the publication. Across this sample there are about 320,000 distinct CDR3 sequences, with 25% to 30% seen only once. The ten largest account for approximately 30% of the sample.

Broader findings and caveats from the paper: Donor CMV infection status was unknown, potentially confounding age-related changes in expanded clonotypes. Observed TCR beta diversity per million T cells fell roughly linearly with age, and a significant reduction was already apparent by age around 39. Since profiling was done on bulk unsorted PBMCs, naive and antigen-experienced compartments could not be conclusively compared. Estimates of total diversity based on one million sequenced T cells were considered lower bounds and underestimates. There was a strong correlation between observed TCR beta diversity and the percentage of naive T cells measured by flow cytometry. Compared with the aged group, more naive CD4+ T cells, fewer expanded clones and increased TCR diversity were shown by the long-lived group, suggesting age selection.

This clonotype has more than one count but fewer than ten. The specificity of this receptor is unknown. Being one base from a much bigger clone, this may be a read error. The roughly 38 donors, aged 6 to 90 years, were systemically healthy Caucasian individuals from Russia. Each donor gave around 9.5 milliliters of peripheral blood, collected into EDTA-treated Vacutainer tubes. PBMCs were isolated by Ficoll-Paque density-gradient centrifugation, with at least 7 million obtained per sample. Trizol reagent was used to extract total RNA from the PBMCs, yielding at least 5.5 micrograms per sample. The percentages of naive CD45RAhigh/CD27high T cells were determined by flow cytometry on a PBMC aliquot from every donor. The receptor's source is a woman in her 70s in good health. The sequencing input was blood.

The CDR3 amino acid sequence is: CASSLGDEQFF. The DNA is TGTGCCAGCAGCTTAGGGGATGAGCAGTTCTTC. This chain joins TRBV7-6 to TRBJ2-1; the D gene assignment is ambiguous. The CDR3, cysteine through phenylalanine, is 11 amino acids long. CDR3 DNA is the only sequence kept; it has 33 bases, read in frame from the first base. The trim is 1 base for V and 8 bases for J, with a gap of 3 bases between the germline ends. CDR1 and CDR2, looked up from the germline V gene, are SGHVS and FNYEAQ.